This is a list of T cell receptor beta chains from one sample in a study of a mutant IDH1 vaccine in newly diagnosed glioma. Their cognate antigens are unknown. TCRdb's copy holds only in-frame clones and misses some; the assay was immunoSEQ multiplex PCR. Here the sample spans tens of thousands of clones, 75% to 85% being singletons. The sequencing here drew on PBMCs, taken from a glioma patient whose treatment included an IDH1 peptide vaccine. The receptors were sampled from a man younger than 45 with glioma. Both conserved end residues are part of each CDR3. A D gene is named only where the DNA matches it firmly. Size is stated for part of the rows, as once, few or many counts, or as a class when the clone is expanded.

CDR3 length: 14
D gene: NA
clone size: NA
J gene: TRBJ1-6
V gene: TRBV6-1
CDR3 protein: CASSEANRNSPLHF
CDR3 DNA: TGTGCCAGCAGTGAAGCAAACAGGAATTCACCCCTCCACTTT

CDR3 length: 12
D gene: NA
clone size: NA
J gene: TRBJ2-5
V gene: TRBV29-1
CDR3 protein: CSVAHLAETQYF
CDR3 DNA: TGCAGCGTTGCCCATTTAGCAGAGACCCAGTACTTC

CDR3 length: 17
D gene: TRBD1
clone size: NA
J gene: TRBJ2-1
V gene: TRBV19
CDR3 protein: CASSTKWTGAIGNEQFF
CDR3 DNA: TGTGCCAGTAGTACCAAGTGGACAGGGGCAATCGGAAATGAGCAGTTCTTC

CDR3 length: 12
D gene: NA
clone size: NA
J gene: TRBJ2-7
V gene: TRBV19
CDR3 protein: CATQDKTYEQYF
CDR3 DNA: TGTGCCACCCAGGACAAGACCTACGAGCAGTACTTC

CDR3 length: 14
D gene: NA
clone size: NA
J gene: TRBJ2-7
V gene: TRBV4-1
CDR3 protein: CASSQLGPAHEQYF
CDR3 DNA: TGCGCCAGCAGCCAACTGGGACCGGCCCACGAGCAGTACTTC

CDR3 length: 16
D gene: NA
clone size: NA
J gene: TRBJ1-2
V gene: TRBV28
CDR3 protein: CASSFPTEDAIYGYTF
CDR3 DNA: TGTGCCAGCAGTTTCCCGACAGAAGATGCTATTTATGGCTACACCTTC

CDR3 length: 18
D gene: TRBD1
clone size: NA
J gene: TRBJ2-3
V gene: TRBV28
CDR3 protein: CASTQLGTGGLSTDTQYF
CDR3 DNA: TGTGCCAGCACCCAACTGGGGACAGGGGGCTTGAGCACAGATACGCAGTATTTT

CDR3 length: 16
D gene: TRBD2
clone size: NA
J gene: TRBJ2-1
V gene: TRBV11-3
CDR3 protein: CASSSRLAGDYNEQFF
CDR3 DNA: TGTGCCAGCAGTTCGAGACTAGCGGGGGACTACAATGAGCAGTTCTTC

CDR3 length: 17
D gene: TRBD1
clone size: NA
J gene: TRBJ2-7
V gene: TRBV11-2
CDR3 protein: CASSLRRTGATVHEQYF
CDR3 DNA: TGTGCCAGCAGCTTAAGACGGACAGGGGCGACGGTACACGAGCAGTACTTC

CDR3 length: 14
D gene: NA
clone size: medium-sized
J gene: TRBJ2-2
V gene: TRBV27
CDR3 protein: CASSFGLTTGELFF
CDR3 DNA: TGTGCCAGCAGTTTTGGCTTAACAACCGGGGAGCTGTTTTTT

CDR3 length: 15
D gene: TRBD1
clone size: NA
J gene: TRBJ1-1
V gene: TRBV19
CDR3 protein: CASRLGRGKNTEAFF
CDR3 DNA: TGTGCTAGTAGGCTTGGCAGGGGGAAAAACACTGAAGCTTTCTTT

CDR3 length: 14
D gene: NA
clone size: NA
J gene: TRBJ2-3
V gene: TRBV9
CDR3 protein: CASSAPNSEDTQYF
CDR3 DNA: TGTGCCAGCAGCGCTCCTAACAGCGAAGATACGCAGTATTTT

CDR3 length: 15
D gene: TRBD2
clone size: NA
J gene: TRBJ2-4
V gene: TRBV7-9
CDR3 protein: CASSLGGGEGDIQYF
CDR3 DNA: TGTGCCAGCAGCTTAGGCGGCGGGGAGGGAGACATTCAGTACTTC

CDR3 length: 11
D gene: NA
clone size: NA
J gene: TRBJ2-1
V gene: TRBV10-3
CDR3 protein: CAITERGEQFF
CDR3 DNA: TGTGCCATCACAGAGAGGGGTGAGCAGTTCTTC

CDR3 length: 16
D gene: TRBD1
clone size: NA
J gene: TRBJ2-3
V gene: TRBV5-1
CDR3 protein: CASSSIGQGFTDTQYF
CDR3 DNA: TGCGCCAGCAGCTCCATAGGACAGGGGTTCACGGATACGCAGTATTTT

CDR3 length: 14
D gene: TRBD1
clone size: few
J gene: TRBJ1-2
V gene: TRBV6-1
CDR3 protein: CASNPTGGIYGYTF
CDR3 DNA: TGTGCCAGCAACCCAACAGGGGGAATCTATGGCTACACCTTC

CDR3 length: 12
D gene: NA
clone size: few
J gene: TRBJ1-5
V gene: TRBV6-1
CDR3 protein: CASSDYDQPQHF
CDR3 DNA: TGTGCCAGCAGTGATTACGATCAGCCCCAGCATTTT

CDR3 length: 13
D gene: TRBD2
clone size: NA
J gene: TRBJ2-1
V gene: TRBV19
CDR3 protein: CASSTRELADPFF
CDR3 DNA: TGTGCCAGTAGTACCCGCGAGCTAGCGGACCCGTTCTTC

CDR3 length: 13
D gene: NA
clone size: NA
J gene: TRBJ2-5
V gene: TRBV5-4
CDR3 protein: CASSLQAAETQYF
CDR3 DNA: TGTGCCAGCAGCTTACAGGCGGCAGAGACCCAGTACTTC

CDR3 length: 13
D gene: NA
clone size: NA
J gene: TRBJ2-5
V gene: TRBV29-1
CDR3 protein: CSVGTPGWETQYF
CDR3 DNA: TGCAGCGTCGGGACACCCGGGTGGGAGACCCAGTACTTC

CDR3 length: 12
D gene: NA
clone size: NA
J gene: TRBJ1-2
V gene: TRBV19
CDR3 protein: CASSIRQAPTFF
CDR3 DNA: TGTGCCAGTAGTATCCGACAGGCCCCAACCTTCTTC

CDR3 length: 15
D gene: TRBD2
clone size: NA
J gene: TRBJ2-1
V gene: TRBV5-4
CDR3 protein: CASSPEGLAVNEQFF
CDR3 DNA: TGTGCCAGCAGCCCTGAGGGACTAGCGGTAAATGAGCAGTTCTTC

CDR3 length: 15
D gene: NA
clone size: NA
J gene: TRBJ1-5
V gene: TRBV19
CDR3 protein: CASSTLGTPVSPQHF
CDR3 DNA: TGTGCCAGTAGCACCCTGGGGACACCAGTAAGCCCCCAGCATTTT

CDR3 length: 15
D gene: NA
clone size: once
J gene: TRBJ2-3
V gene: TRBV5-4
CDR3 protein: CASSFSGGGTDTQYF
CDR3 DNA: TGTGCCAGCAGCTTTTCGGGCGGGGGCACAGATACGCAGTATTTT

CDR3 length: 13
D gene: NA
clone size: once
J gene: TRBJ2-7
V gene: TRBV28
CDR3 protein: CASSFGVGYEQYF
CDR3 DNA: TGTGCCAGCAGTTTCGGGGTGGGCTACGAGCAGTACTTC

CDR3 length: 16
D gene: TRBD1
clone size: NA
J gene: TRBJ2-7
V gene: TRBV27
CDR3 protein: CASSLSGTGGSYEQYF
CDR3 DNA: TGTGCCAGCAGTTTATCCGGGACAGGGGGCTCCTACGAGCAGTACTTC

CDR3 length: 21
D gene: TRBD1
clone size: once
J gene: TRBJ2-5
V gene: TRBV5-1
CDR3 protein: CASSQSYFTGGQGNPQETQYF
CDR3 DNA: TGCGCCAGCAGCCAATCATACTTCACCGGTGGACAGGGGAATCCCCAAGAGACCCAGTACTTC

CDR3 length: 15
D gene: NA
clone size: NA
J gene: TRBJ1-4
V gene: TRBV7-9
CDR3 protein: CASSLWSGSREKLFF
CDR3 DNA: TGTGCCAGCAGCTTATGGTCAGGGTCCAGAGAAAAACTGTTTTTT

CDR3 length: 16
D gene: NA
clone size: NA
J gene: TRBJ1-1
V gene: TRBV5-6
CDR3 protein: CASSSRLIGGNTEAFF
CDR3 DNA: TGTGCCAGCAGCTCCAGGCTAATAGGTGGGAACACTGAAGCTTTCTTT

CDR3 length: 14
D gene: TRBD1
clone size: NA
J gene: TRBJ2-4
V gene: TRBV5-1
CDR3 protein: CASSPGQGGWIQYF
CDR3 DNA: TGCGCCAGCAGCCCCGGACAGGGGGGCTGGATTCAGTACTTC

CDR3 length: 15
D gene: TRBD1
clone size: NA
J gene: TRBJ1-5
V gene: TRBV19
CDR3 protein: CASSVQGQGAQPQHF
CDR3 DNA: TGTGCCAGTAGTGTCCAGGGACAGGGGGCTCAGCCCCAGCATTTT

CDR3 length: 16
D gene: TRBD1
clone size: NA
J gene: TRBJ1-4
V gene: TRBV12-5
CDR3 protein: CASGIGQGRRSGKLFF
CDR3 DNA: TGTGCTAGTGGTATTGGACAGGGGCGGAGAAGTGGAAAACTGTTTTTT

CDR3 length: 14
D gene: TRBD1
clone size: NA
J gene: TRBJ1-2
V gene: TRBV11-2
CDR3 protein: CASSNLQGNYGYTF
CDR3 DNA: TGTGCCAGCAGCAACCTACAGGGGAACTATGGCTACACCTTC

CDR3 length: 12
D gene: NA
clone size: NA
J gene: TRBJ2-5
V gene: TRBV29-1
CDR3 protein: CSVESGWETQYF
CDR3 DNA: TGCAGCGTTGAATCCGGATGGGAGACCCAGTACTTC

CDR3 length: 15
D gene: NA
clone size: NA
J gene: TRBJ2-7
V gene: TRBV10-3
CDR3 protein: CAISEGVGRSYEQYF
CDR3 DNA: TGTGCCATCAGTGAGGGGGTTGGAAGGTCCTACGAGCAGTACTTC

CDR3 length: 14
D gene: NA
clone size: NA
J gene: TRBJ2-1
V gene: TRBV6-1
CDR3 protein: CASSVPPLGNEQFF
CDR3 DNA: TGTGCCAGCAGTGTACCCCCTTTGGGGAATGAGCAGTTCTTC

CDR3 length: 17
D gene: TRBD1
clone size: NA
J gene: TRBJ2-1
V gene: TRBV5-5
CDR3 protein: CASSSRIGTGKVNEQFF
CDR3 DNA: TGTGCCAGCAGCAGCCGAATCGGGACAGGGAAGGTAAATGAGCAGTTCTTC

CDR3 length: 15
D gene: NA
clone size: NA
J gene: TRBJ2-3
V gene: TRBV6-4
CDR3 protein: CASSDRDRSTDTQYF
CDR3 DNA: TGTGCCAGCAGTGACCGGGACCGTAGCACAGATACGCAGTATTTT

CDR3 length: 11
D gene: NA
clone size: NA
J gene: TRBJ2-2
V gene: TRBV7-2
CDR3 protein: CASSSTGELFF
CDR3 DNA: TGTGCCAGCAGTTCCACCGGGGAGCTGTTTTTT

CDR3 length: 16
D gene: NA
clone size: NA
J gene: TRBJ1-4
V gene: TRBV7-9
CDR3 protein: CASSPRNGATNEKLFF
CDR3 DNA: TGTGCCAGCAGCCCGAGGAACGGAGCAACTAATGAAAAACTGTTTTTT

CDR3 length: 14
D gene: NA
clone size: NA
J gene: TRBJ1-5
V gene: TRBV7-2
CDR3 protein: CASSFPGVGQPQHF
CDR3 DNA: TGTGCCAGCAGCTTCCCAGGGGTGGGTCAGCCCCAGCATTTT

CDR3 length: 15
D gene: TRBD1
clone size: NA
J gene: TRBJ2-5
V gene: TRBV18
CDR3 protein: CASSRTTGAQETQYF
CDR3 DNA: TGTGCCAGCTCACGGACGACAGGGGCCCAAGAGACCCAGTACTTC

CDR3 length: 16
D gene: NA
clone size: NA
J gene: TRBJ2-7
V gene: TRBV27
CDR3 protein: CASGGGSGAISYEQYF
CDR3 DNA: TGTGCCAGCGGCGGAGGGTCAGGGGCAATATCCTACGAGCAGTACTTC

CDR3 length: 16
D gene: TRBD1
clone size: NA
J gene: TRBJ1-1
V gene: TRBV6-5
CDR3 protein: CASSYSLGTGNTEAFF
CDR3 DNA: TGTGCCAGCAGTTACTCTCTCGGGACAGGGAACACTGAAGCTTTCTTT

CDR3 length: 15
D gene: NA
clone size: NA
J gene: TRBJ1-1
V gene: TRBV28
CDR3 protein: CASSSSDRLLTEAFF
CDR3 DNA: TGTGCCAGCAGTTCCTCTGACAGGTTGTTAACTGAAGCTTTCTTT

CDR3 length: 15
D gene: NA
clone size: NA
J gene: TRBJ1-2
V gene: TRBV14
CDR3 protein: CASSQSWGLNYGYTF
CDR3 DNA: TGTGCCAGCAGCCAATCTTGGGGATTGAACTATGGCTACACCTTC

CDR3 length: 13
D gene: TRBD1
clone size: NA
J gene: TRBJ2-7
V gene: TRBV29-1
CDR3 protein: CSVEDRGHYEQYF
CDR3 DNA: TGCAGCGTTGAGGACAGGGGGCACTACGAGCAGTACTTC

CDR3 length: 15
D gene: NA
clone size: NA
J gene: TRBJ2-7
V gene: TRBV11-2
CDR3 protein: CASSEEQGQHYEQYF
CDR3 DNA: TGTGCCAGCAGCGAAGAACAGGGCCAGCACTACGAGCAGTACTTC

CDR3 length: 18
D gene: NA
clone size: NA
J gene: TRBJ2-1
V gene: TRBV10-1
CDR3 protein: CASSGWTGTRGSYNEQFF
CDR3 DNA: TGCGCCAGCAGTGGCTGGACCGGGACACGGGGTTCCTACAATGAGCAGTTCTTC

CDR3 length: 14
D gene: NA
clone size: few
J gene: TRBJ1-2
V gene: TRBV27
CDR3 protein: CASSFAGTQYGYTF
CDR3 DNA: TGTGCCAGCAGTTTTGCAGGGACGCAATATGGCTACACCTTC

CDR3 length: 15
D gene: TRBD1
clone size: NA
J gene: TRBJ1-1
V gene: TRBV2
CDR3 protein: CASKGPYRGGTEAFF
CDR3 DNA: TGTGCCAGCAAGGGTCCATACAGGGGCGGCACTGAAGCTTTCTTT

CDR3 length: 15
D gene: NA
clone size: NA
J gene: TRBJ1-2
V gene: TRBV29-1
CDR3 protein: CSVEGAGGRGYGYTF
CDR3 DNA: TGCAGCGTTGAAGGTGCCGGGGGCCGAGGCTATGGCTACACCTTC

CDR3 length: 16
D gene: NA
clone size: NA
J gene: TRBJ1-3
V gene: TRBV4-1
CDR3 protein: CASSQAPDRTGNTIYF
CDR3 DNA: TGCGCCAGCAGCCAAGCTCCCGACAGAACTGGAAACACCATATATTTT

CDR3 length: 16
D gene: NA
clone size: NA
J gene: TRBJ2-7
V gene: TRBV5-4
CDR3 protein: CASSNRDDGFTYEQYF
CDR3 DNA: TGTGCCAGCAGCAACCGGGACGACGGATTTACCTACGAGCAGTACTTC

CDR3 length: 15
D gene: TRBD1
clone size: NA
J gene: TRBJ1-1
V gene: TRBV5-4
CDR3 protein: CASSQGQGLNTEAFF
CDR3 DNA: TGTGCCAGCAGCCAAGGACAGGGCCTCAACACTGAAGCTTTCTTT

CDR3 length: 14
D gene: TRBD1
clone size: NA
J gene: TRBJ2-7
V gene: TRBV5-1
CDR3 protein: CASSLSGTAYEQYF
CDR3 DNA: TGCGCCAGCAGCTTATCCGGGACAGCCTACGAGCAGTACTTC

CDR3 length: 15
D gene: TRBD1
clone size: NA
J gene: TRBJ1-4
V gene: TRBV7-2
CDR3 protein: CASSSGQGGLEKLFF
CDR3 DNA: TGTGCCAGCAGCTCCGGACAGGGTGGTTTAGAAAAACTGTTTTTT

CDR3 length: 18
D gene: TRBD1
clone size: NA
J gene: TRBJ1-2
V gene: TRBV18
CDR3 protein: CASSPVSTGGGSTYGYTF
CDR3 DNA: TGTGCCAGCTCACCAGTCTCGACAGGGGGCGGTTCAACCTATGGCTACACCTTC

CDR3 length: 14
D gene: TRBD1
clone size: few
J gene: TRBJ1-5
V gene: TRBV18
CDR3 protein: CASGPDRASQPQHF
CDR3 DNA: TGTGCCAGCGGTCCGGACAGGGCCAGTCAGCCCCAGCATTTT

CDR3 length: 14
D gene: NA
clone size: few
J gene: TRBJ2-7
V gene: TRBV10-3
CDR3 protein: CAISDNLSSYEQYF
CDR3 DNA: TGTGCCATCAGTGATAATTTAAGCTCCTACGAGCAGTACTTC